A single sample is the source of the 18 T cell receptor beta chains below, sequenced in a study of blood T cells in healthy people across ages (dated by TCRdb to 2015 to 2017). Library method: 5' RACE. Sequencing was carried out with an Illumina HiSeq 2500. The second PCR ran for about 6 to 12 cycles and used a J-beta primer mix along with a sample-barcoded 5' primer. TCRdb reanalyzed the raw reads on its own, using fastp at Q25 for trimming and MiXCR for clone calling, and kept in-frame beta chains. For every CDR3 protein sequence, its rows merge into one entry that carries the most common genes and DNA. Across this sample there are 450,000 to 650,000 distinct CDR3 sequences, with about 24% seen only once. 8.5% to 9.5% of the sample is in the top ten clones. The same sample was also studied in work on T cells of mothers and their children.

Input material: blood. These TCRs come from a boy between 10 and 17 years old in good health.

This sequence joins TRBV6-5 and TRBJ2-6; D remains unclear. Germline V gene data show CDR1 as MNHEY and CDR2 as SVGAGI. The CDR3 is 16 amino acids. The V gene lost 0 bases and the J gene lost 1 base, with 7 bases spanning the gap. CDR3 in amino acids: CASSYSRRSGANVLTF. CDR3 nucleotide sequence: TGTGCCAGCAGTTACTCCCGCAGGTCTGGGGCCAACGTCCTGACTTTC.

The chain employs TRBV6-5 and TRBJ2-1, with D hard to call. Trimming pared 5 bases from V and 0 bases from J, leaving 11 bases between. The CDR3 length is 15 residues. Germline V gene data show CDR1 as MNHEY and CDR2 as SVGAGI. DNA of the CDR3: TGTGCCAGCAGTGGTTTTAGGAGCTCCTACAATGAGCAGTTCTTC. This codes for CASSGFRSSYNEQFF.

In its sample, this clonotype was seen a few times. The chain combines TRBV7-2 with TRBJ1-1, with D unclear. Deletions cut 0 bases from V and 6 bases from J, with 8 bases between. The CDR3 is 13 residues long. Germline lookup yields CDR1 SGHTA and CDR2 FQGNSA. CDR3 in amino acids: CASSLAGRAEAFF. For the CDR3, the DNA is TGTGCCAGCAGCTTAGCGGGTCGTGCTGAAGCTTTCTTT. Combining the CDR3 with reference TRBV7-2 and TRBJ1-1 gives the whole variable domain GAGVSQSPSNKVTEKGKDVELRCDPISGHTALYWYRQSLGQGLEFLIYFQGNSAPDKSGLPSDRFSAERTGGSVSTLTIQRTQQEDSAVYLCASSLAGRAEAFFGQGTRLTVV.

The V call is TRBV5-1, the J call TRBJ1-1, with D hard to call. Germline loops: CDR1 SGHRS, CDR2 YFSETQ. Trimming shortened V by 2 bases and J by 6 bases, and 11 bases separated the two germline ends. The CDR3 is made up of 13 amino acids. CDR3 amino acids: CASSLGGKPEAFF. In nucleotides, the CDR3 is TGCGCCAGCAGCTTAGGAGGTAAGCCTGAAGCTTTCTTT.

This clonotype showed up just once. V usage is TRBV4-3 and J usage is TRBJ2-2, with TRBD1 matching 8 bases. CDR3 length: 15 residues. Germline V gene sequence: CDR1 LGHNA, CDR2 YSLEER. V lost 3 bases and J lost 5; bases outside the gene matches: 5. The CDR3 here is CASSQTGVGTGELFF. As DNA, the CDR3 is TGCGCCAGCAGCCAGACAGGGGTGGGGACCGGGGAGCTGTTTTTT.

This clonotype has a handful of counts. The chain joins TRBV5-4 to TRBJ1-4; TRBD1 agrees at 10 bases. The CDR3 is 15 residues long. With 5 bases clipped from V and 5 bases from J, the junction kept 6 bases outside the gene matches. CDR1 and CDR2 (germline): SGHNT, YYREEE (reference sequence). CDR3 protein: CASSSGQGKNEKLFF. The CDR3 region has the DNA TGTGCCAGCAGTTCGGGACAGGGGAAGAATGAAAAACTGTTTTTT.

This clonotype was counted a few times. The CDR3 sequence is CASSSPDSYNEQFF. CDR3 coding DNA: TGTGCCAGCAGCTCCCCCGATTCCTACAATGAGCAGTTCTTC. The chain employs TRBV11-3 and TRBJ2-1; no clear D gene. This CDR3 has 14 residues. Trimming pared 4 bases from V and 1 base from J, leaving 8 bases between. Germline CDR1 reads SGHNT; CDR2 reads YENEEA.

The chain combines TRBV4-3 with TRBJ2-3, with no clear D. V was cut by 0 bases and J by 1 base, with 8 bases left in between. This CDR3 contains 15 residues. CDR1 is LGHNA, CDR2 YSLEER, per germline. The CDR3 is CASSQDSLGTDTQYF. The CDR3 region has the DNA TGCGCCAGCAGCCAAGATTCTCTGGGCACAGATACGCAGTATTTT.

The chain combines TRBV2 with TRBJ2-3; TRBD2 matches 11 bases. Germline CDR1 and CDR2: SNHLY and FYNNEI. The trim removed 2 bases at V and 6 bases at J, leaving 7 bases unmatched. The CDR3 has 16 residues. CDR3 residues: CASSEFRLAGPDTQYF. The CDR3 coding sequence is TGTGCCAGCAGTGAATTTAGACTAGCGGGACCGGATACGCAGTATTTT.

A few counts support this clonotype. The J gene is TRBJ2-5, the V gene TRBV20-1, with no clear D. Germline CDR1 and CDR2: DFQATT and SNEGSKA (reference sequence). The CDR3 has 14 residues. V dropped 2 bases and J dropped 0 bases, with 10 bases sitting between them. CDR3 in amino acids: CSARTTTYQETQYF. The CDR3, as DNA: TGCAGTGCTAGAACTACCACATACCAAGAGACCCAGTACTTC.

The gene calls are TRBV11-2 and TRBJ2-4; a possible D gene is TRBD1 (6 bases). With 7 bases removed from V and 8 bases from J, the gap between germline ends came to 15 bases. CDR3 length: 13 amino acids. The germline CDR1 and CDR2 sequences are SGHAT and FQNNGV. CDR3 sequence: CASNTRQVDIQYF. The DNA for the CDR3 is TGTGCCAGCAACACAAGACAGGTGGACATTCAGTACTTC.

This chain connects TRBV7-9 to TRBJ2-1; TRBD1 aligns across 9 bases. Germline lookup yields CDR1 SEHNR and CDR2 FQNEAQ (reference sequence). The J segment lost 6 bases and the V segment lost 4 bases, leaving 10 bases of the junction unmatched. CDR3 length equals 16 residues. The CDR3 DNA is TGTGCCAGCAGCTACTCGGGGACAGGGAGAGTCAATGAGCAGTTCTTC. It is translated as CASSYSGTGRVNEQFF.

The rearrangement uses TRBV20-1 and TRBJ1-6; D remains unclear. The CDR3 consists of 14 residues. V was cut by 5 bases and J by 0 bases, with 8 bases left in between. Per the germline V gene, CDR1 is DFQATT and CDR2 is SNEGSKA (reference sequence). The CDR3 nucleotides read TGCAGTGCTGTCAGTAGCTCCTATAATTCACCCCTCCACTTT. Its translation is CSAVSSSYNSPLHF.

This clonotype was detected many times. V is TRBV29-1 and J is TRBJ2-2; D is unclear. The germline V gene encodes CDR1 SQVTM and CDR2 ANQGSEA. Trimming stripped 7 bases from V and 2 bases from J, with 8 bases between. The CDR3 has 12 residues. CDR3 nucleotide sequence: TGCAGCGCCTGGGGAAACACCGGGGAGCTGTTTTTT. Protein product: CSAWGNTGELFF.

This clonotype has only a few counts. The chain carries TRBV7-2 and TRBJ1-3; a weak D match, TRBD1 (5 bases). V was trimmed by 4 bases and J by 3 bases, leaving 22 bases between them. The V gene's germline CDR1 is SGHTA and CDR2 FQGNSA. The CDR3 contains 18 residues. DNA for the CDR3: TGTGCCAGCAGCTCCCCTGGGGGGTATGGGGGTAATGGAAACACCATATATTTT. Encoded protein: CASSSPGGYGGNGNTIYF.

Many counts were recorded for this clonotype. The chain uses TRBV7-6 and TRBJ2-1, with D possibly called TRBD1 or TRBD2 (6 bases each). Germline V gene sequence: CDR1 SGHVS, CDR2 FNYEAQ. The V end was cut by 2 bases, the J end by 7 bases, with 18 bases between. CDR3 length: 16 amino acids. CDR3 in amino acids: CASSLTGARNPNEQFF. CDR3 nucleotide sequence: TGTGCCAGCAGCTTAACGGGGGCGCGTAATCCGAATGAGCAGTTCTTC.

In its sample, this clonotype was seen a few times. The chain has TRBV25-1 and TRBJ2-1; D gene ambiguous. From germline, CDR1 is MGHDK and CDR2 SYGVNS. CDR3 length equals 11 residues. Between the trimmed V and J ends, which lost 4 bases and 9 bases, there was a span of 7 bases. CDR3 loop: CASSAGPEQFF. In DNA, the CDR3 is TGTGCCAGCAGTGCTGGACCTGAGCAGTTCTTC.

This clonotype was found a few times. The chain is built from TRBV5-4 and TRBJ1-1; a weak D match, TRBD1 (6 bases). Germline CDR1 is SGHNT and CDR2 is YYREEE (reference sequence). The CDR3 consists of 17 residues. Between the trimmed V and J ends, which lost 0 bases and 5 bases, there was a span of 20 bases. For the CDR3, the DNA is TGTGCCAGCAGCTTGGTCAGGGGAGGGGGGGCCAGTACTGAAGCTTTCTTT. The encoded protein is CASSLVRGGGASTEAFF.